The 15 T cell receptor beta chains reported below all come from one sample, sequenced in a study of blood T cell repertoires in COVID-19. TCRdb's table, derived via immunoSEQ multiplex PCR, lists solely in-frame clones and lacks some. The data show under 150,000 clones, 84% seen once. The sample taken for sequencing was peripheral blood. The receptors originated from an elderly woman with acute or convalescent COVID-19.

The chain employs TRBV5-1 and TRBJ1-1; TRBD1 might be the D (5 bases). The CDR3 totals 13 residues. Trimming stripped 4 bases from V and 9 bases from J, with 16 bases between. Looked up from germline, CDR1 is SGHRS and CDR2 is YFSETQ. CDR3 DNA sequence: TGCGCCAGCAGCCCGCCCGGGACTTTCCAAGCTTTCTTT. Its protein is CASSPPGTFQAFF.

V and J are TRBV7-2 and TRBJ2-7, with D possibly matching TRBD2 (6 bases). The germline CDR1 and CDR2 sequences are SGHTA and FQGNSA. CDR3 length: 14 residues. The V end lost 1 base, the J end lost 7 bases, and 14 bases lay between the germline ends. The CDR3 region has the DNA TGTGCCAGCAGCTTAGGGGCGGCTAGCGCAGAGCAGTACTTC. It encodes CASSLGAASAEQYF.

The V and J genes are TRBV21-1 and TRBJ2-5; the table gives TRBD1 as D, unverified against the DNA. TRBV21-1 is described as a pseudogene. The CDR3 covers 18 residues. The CDR3 reads CASSKRRQGATSPETQYF. The CDR3 DNA is TGTGCCAGCAGCAAACGGCGGCAGGGGGCGACTAGCCCAGAGACCCAGTACTTC.

The V and J genes are TRBV27 and TRBJ2-1, with a possible D match to TRBD2 (6 bases). The V gene lost 8 bases and the J gene lost 3 bases, with 14 bases spanning the gap. The CDR3 covers 14 residues. CDR1 and CDR2 (germline): MNHEY, SMNVEV (reference sequence). Here the CDR3 DNA reads TGTGCCAGCGGGAGGACAAACATCTACAATGAGCAGTTCTTC. This sequence encodes CASGRTNIYNEQFF.

The gene calls are TRBV12-5 and TRBJ1-2; D is uncertain. Germline V gene data show CDR1 as LGHNT and CDR2 as FRNRAP. Trimming left V 0 bases short and J 1 base short, with 12 bases between. The CDR3 contains 16 residues. The CDR3 loop reads CASGLVSGIYNYGYTF. Here the CDR3 DNA reads TGTGCTAGTGGTTTGGTATCCGGGATTTATAACTATGGCTACACCTTC.

The V and J genes are TRBV5-1 and TRBJ2-7; 7 bases align to TRBD1. The germline V gene encodes CDR1 SGHRS and CDR2 YFSETQ. Trimming removed 4 bases from V and 5 bases from J; junction bases left unmatched: 6. This CDR3 contains 13 residues. In DNA form, the CDR3 reads TGCGCCAGCAGCGGGGACAGTTTCCACGAGCAGTACTTC. Amino acid sequence: CASSGDSFHEQYF.

The chain combines TRBV6-5 with TRBJ1-2; possible D gene TRBD1, 5 bases. Germline V lookup: CDR1 MNHEY, CDR2 SVGAGI. This CDR3 comprises 13 residues. V was pared by 6 bases and J by 0 bases, with 8 bases between. DNA of the CDR3: TGTGCCAGCAGCGAGACAGCTAACTATGGCTACACCTTC. It encodes CASSETANYGYTF.

This rearrangement joins TRBV18 to TRBJ1-1, with D possibly TRBD1 on 6 matching bases. Between the trimmed V and J ends, which lost 5 bases and 0 bases, there was a span of 10 bases. This CDR3 spans 14 amino acids. Germline V gene lookup returns CDR1 KGHSH and CDR2 LQKENI. CDR3 DNA sequence: TGTGCCAGCTCAGCGGACAGCCTGAACACTGAAGCTTTCTTT. This encodes CASSADSLNTEAFF.

This chain connects TRBV19 to TRBJ1-2; maybe TRBD1 (5 bases). CDR3 length equals 15 residues. Germline V CDR1 and CDR2: LNHDA, SQIVND (reference sequence). V shed 3 bases and J shed 1 base, with 12 bases lying between them. The CDR3 nucleotides are TGTGCCAGTAGTATGGCGGGGCAGTATAACTATGGCTACACCTTC. It encodes CASSMAGQYNYGYTF.

V usage is TRBV27 and J usage is TRBJ2-7; D may be TRBD2 (5 bases). This CDR3 has 14 amino acids. Germline V gene sequence: CDR1 MNHEY, CDR2 SMNVEV (reference sequence). Trimming cost V 3 bases and J 5 bases, with 14 bases left between them. Here the CDR3 reads CASSLRGKSNEQYF. The CDR3 nucleotides are TGTGCCAGCAGTTTGAGAGGGAAGAGTAACGAGCAGTACTTC.

The chain links TRBV5-1 to TRBJ2-1; 9 bases line up with TRBD2. This CDR3 spans 16 amino acids. Germline CDR1 and CDR2: SGHRS and YFSETQ. Trimming cost V 4 bases and J 1 base; bases outside gene matches: 6. The CDR3, as DNA: TGCGCCAGCAGCCTCGTAGCGGGGGCTTCCTACAATGAGCAGTTCTTC. Translated: CASSLVAGASYNEQFF.

J is TRBJ1-1 and V is TRBV19, with D unclear. Germline CDR1 LNHDA, CDR2 SQIVND (reference sequence). The CDR3 is 13 residues long. Trimming stripped 5 bases from V and 6 bases from J, with 13 bases between. The CDR3 loop reads CASSGWGGAEAFF. The CDR3 DNA is TGTGCCAGTAGTGGCTGGGGAGGCGCTGAAGCTTTCTTT.

The chain uses TRBV11-3 and TRBJ2-3; D is possibly TRBD2 (5 bases). The germline V gene has CDR1 SGHNT and CDR2 YENEEA. Trimming cost V 4 bases and J 2 bases, with 13 bases left between them. The CDR3 is 15 amino acids. In nucleotides, the CDR3 is TGTGCCAGCAGCTCTCGGACTTTACACACAGATACGCAGTATTTT. Translation: CASSSRTLHTDTQYF. Variable domain in full (rest from reference TRBV11-3 and TRBJ2-3): EAGVVQSPRYKIIEKKQPVAFWCNPISGHNTLYWYLQNLGQGPELLIRYENEEAVDDSQLPKDRFSAERLKGVDSTLKIQPAELGDSAVYLCASSSRTLHTDTQYFGPGTRLTVL.

The V call is TRBV2, the J call TRBJ1-1; a possible D gene is TRBD1 (6 bases). The CDR3 covers 14 residues. Trimming removed 4 bases from V and 11 bases from J, with 20 bases in between. Germline-derived CDR1 and CDR2 are SNHLY and FYNNEI. CDR3 sequence (DNA): TGTGCCAGCAGTGTATCGGCAGGGGATCAAAAGGCTTTCTTT. It translates to CASSVSAGDQKAFF. The whole variable domain, filled in from reference TRBV2 and TRBJ1-1, reads EPEVTQTPSHQVTQMGQEVILRCVPISNHLYFYWYRQILGQKVEFLVSFYNNEISEKSEIFDDQFSVERPDGSNFTLKIRSTKLEDSAMYFCASSVSAGDQKAFFGQGTRLTVV.

This rearrangement joins TRBV7-9 to TRBJ1-4, with a tentative D call TRBD1 (6 bases). The CDR3 has 15 amino acids. The germline V gene has CDR1 SEHNR and CDR2 FQNEAQ (reference sequence). V was trimmed by 6 bases and J by 7 bases, leaving 18 bases between them. CDR3 in amino acids: CASRRDTGFSEKLFF. CDR3 DNA sequence: TGTGCCAGCAGACGAGATACAGGGTTTTCTGAAAAACTGTTTTTT.